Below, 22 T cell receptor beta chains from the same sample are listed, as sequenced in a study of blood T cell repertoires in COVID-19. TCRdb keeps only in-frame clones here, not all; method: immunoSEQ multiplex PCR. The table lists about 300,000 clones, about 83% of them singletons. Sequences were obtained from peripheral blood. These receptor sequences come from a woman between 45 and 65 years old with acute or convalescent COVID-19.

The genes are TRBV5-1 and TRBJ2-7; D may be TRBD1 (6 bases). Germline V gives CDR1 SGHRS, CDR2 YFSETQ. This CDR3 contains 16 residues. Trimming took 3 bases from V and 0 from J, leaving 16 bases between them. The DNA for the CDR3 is TGCGCCAGCAGCTGGGGGCCTGCAGGTCCCTCCTACGAGCAGTACTTC. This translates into CASSWGPAGPSYEQYF.

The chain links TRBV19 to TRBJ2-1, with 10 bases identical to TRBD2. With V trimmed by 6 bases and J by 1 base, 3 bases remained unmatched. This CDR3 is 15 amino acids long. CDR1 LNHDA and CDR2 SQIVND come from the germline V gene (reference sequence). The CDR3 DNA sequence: TGTGCCAGTAGCCGGACTAGCGGATCCTACAATGAGCAGTTCTTC. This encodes CASSRTSGSYNEQFF.

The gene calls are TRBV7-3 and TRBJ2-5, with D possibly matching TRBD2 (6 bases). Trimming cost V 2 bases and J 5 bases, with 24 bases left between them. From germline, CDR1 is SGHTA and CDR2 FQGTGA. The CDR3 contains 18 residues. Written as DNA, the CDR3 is TGTGCCAGCAGCTTAGGGTTTGGTTTGGCAGGTGCGGGGGAGACCCAGTACTTC. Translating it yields CASSLGFGLAGAGETQYF.

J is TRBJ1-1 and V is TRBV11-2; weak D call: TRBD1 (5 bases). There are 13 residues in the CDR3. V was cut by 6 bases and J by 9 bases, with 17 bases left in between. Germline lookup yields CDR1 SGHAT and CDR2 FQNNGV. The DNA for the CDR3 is TGTGCCAGCAGTTCCACAGGCATGCGACAAGCTTTCTTT. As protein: CASSSTGMRQAFF.

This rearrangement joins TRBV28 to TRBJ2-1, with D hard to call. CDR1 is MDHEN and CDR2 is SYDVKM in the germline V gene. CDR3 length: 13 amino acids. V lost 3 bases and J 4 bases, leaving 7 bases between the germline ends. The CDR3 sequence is CASSLVTYNEQFF. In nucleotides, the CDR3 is TGTGCCAGCAGTTTGGTTACTTACAATGAGCAGTTCTTC.

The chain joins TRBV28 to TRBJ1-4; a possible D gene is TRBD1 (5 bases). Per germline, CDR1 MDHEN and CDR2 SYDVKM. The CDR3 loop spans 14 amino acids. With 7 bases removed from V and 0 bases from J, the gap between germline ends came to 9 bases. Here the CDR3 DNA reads TGTGCCAGCATTCAGGGTTCAACTAATGAAAAACTGTTTTTT. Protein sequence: CASIQGSTNEKLFF.

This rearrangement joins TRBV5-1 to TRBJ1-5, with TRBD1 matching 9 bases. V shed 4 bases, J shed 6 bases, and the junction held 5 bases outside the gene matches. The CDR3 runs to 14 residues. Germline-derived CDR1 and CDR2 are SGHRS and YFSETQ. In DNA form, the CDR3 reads TGCGCCAGCAGCGCGACAGGGGGAGGTCAGCCCCAGCATTTT. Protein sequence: CASSATGGGQPQHF.

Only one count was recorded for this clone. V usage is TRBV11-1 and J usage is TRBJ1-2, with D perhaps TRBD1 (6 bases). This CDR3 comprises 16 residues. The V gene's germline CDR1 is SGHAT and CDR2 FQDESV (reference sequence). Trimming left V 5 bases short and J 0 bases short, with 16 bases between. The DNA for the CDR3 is TGTGCCAGCAGCCATATCCCAACAGGGACTAACTATGGCTACACCTTC. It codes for CASSHIPTGTNYGYTF.

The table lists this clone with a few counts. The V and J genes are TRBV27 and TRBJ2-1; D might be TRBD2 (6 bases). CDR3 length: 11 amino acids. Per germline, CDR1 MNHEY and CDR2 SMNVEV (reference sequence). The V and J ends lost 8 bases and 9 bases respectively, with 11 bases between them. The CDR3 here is CASHQAGEQFF. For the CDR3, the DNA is TGTGCCAGCCACCAAGCGGGTGAGCAGTTCTTC.

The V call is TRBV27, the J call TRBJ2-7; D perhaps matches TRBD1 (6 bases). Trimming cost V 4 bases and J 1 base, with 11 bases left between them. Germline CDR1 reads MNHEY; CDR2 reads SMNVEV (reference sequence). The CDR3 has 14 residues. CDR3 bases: TGTGCCAGCAGTTCAACTGACAGGTCCTACGAGCAGTACTTC. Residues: CASSSTDRSYEQYF.

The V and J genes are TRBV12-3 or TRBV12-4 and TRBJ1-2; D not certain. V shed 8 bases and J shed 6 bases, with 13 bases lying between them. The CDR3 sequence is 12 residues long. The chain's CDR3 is CASLDGENGYTF. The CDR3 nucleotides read TGTGCCAGCCTAGATGGGGAGAATGGCTACACCTTC.

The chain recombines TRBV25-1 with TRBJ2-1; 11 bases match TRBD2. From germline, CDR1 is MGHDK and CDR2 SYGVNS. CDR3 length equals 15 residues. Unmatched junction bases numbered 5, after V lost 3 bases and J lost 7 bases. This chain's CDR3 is CASSETSGTWNEQFF. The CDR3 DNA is TGTGCCAGCAGTGAGACTAGCGGGACCTGGAATGAGCAGTTCTTC.

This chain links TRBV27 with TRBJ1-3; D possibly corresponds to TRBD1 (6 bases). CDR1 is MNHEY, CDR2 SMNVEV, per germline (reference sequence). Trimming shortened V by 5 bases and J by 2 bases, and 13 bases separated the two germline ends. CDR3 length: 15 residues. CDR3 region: CASSPNRDTGNTIYF. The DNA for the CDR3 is TGTGCCAGCAGTCCAAACAGGGATACTGGAAACACCATATATTTT.

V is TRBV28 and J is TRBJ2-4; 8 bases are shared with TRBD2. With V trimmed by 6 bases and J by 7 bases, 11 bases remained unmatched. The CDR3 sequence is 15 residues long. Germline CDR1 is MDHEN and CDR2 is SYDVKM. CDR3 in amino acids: CASSEPGLGGNIQYF. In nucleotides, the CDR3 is TGTGCCAGCAGCGAACCGGGACTAGGTGGGAACATTCAGTACTTC.

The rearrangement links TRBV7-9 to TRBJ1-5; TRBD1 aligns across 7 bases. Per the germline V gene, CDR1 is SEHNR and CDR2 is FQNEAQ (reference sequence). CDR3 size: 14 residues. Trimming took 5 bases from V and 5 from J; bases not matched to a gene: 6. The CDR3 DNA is TGTGCCAGCAGCGCATTAGGGGGCGATCAGCCCCAGCATTTT. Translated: CASSALGGDQPQHF.

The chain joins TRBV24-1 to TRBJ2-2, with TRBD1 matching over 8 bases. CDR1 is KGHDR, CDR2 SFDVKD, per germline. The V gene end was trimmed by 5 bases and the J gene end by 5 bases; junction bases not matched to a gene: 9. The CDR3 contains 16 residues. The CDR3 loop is CATSVESGGSTGELFF. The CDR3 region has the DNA TGTGCCACCAGTGTCGAGTCAGGGGGCAGTACCGGGGAGCTGTTTTTT.

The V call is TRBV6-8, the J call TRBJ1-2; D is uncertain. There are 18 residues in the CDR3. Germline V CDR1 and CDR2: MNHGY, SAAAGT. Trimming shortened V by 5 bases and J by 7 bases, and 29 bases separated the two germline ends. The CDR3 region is CASSPPGRLAMSQFGYTF. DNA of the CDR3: TGTGCCAGCAGTCCCCCCGGCAGGCTCGCCATGTCGCAGTTTGGCTACACCTTC.

CDR3 sequence (DNA): TGTGCCAGCAGTGGGACAGGGGAGAGTGAAAAACTGTTTTTT. It codes for CASSGTGESEKLFF. The chain joins TRBV9 to TRBJ1-4, with 10 nucleotides matching TRBD1. V dropped 5 bases and J dropped 7; count of bases not matched to a gene: 5. The germline CDR1 and CDR2 sequences are SGDLS and YYNGEE. This CDR3 spans 14 amino acids. Full variable domain (outside the CDR3, taken from reference TRBV9 and TRBJ1-4): DSGVTQTPKHLITATGQRVTLRCSPRSGDLSVYWYQQSLDQGLQFLIQYYNGEERAKGNILERFSAQQFPDLHSELNLSSLELGDSALYFCASSGTGESEKLFFGSGTQLSVL.

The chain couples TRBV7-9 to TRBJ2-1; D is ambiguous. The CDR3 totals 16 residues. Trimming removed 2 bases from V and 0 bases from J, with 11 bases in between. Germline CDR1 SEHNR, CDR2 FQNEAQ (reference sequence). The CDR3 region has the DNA TGTGCCAGCAGCTTACCCGAATCGAGCTCCTACAATGAGCAGTTCTTC. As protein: CASSLPESSSYNEQFF.

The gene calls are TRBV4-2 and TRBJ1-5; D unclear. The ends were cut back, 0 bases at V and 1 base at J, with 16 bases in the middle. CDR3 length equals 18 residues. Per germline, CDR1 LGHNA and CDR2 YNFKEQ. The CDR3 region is CASSQERSGERSNQPQHF. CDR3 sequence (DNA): TGTGCCAGCAGCCAAGAGAGGAGCGGGGAGAGGAGCAATCAGCCCCAGCATTTT.

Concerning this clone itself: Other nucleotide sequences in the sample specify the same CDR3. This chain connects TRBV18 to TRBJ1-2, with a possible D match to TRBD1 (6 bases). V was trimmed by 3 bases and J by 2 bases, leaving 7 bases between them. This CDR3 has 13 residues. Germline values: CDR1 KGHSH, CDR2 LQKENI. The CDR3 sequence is CASSPQGNYGYTF. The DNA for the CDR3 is TGTGCCAGCTCACCCCAGGGGAACTATGGCTACACCTTC.

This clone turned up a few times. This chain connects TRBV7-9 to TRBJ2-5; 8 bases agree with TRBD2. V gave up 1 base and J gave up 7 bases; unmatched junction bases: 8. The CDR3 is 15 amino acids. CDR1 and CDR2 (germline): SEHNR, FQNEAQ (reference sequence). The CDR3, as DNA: TGTGCCAGCAGCTTAGGGGCGGGGGGTCGGCGGACCCAGTACTTC. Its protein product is CASSLGAGGRRTQYF.